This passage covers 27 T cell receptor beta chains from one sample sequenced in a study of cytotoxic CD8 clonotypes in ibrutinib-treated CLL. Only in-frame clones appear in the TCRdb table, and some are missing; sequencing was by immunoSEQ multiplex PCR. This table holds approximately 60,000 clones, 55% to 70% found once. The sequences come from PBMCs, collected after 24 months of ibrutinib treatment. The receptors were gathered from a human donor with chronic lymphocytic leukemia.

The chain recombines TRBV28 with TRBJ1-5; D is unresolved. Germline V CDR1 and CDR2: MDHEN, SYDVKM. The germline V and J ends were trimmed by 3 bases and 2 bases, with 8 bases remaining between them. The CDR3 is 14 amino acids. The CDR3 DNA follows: TGTGCCAGCAGTTTTCCCCCTGGCAATCAGCCCCAGCATTTT. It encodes CASSFPPGNQPQHF.

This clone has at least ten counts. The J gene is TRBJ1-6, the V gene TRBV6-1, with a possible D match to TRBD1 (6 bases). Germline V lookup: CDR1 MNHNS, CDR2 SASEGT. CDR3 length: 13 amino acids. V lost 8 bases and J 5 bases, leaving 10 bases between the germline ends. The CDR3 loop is CASEGGDNSPLHF. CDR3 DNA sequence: TGTGCCAGCGAGGGGGGAGATAATTCACCCCTCCACTTT.

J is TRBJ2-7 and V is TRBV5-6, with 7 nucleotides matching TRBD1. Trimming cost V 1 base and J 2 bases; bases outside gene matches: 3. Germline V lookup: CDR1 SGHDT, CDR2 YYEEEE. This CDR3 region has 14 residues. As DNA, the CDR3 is TGTGCCAGCAGCTTGCTGGGACAGACCTACGAGCAGTACGTC. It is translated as CASSLLGQTYEQYV.

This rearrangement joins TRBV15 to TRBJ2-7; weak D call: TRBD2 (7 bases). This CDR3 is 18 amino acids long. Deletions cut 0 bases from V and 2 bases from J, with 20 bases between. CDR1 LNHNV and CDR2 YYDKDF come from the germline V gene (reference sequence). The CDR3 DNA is TGTGCCACCAGCAGAGAGCATTTCGGGGGGCTCGGAGCCTACGAGCAGTACTTC. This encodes CATSREHFGGLGAYEQYF. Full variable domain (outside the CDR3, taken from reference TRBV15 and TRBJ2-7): DAMVIQNPRYQVTQFGKPVTLSCSQTLNHNVMYWYQQKSSQAPKLLFHYYDKDFNNEADTPDNFQSRRPNTSFCFLDIRSPGLGDTAMYLCATSREHFGGLGAYEQYFGPGTRLTVT.

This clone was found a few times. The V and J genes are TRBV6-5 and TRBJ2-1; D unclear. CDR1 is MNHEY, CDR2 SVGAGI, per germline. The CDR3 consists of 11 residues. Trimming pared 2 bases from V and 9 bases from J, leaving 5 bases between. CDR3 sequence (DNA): TGTGCCAGCAGTTACATGGGTGAGCAGTTCTTC. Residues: CASSYMGEQFF.

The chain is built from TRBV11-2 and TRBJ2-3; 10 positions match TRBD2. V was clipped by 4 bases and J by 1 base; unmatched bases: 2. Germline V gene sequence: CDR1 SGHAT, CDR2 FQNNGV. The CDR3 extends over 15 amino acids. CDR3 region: CASSYLAGGTDTQYF. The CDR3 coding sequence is TGTGCCAGCAGCTATCTAGCGGGGGGCACAGATACGCAGTATTTT.

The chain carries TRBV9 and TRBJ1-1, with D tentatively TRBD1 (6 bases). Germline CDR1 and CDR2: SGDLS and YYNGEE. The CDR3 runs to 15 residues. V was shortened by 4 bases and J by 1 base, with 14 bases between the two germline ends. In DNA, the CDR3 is TGTGCCAGCAGCCTAACAGGGTTCACGAACACTGAAGCTTTCTTT. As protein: CASSLTGFTNTEAFF.

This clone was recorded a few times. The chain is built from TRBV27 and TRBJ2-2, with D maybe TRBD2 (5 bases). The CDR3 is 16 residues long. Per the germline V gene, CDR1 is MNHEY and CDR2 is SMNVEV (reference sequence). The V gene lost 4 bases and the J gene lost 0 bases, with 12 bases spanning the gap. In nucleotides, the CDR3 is TGTGCCAGCAGTTACTCGGGGTTCGCGAACACCGGGGAGCTGTTTTTT. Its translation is CASSYSGFANTGELFF.

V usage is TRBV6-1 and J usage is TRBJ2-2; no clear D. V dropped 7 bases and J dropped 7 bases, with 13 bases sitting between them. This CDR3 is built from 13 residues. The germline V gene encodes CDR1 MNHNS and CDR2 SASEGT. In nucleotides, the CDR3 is TGTGCCAGCACGTTTCGTAGAGTCGGGGAGCTGTTTTTT. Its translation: CASTFRRVGELFF.

DNA for the CDR3: TGTGCCAGTAGTACTTCGGACGGGAATAGCAAACTGTTTTTT. Its protein product is CASSTSDGNSKLFF. This sequence joins TRBV19 and TRBJ1-4, with D unresolved. Looked up from germline, CDR1 is LNHDA and CDR2 is SQIVND (reference sequence). The CDR3 length is 14 residues. Trimming cost V 4 bases and J 11 bases, with 17 bases left between them.

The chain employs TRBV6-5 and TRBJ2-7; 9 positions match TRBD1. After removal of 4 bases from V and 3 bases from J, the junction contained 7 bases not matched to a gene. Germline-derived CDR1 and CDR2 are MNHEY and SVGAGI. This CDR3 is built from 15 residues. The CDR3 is CASSSPGTGIYEQYF. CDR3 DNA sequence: TGTGCCAGCAGTTCCCCCGGGACAGGGATCTACGAGCAGTACTTC.

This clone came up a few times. The CDR3 bases are TGTGCCAGCCTGTTCAGCCCTGAAAAACTGTTTTTT. It codes for CASLFSPEKLFF. The chain employs TRBV2 and TRBJ1-4, with D uncertain. CDR3 length: 12 amino acids. Trimming shortened V by 8 bases and J by 7 bases, and 11 bases separated the two germline ends. The germline V gene encodes CDR1 SNHLY and CDR2 FYNNEI.

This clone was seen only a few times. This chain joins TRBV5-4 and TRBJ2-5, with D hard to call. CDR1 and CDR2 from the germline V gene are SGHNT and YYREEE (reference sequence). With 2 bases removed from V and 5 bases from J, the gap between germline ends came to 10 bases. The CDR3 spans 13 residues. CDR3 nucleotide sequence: TGTGCCAGCAGCTTCGCCAGTGGGGAGACCCAGTACTTC. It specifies CASSFASGETQYF.

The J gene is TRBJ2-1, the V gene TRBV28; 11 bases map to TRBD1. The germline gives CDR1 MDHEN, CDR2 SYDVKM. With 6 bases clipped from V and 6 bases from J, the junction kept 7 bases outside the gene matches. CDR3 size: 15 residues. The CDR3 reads CASRPDRGPRNEQFF. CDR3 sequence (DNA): TGTGCCAGCAGACCGGACAGGGGGCCACGCAATGAGCAGTTCTTC.

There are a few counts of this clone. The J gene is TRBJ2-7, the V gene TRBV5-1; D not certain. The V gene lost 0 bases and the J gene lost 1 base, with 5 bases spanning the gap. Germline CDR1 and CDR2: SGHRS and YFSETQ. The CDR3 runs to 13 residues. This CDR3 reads CASSLATSYEQYF. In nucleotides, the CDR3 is TGCGCCAGCAGCTTGGCTACTTCCTACGAGCAGTACTTC.

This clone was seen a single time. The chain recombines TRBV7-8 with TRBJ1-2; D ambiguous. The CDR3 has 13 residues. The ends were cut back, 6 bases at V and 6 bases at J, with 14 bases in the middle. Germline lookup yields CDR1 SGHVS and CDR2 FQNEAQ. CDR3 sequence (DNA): TGTGCCAGCAGTTACGGGTCCCTGCATGGCTACACCTTC. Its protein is CASSYGSLHGYTF. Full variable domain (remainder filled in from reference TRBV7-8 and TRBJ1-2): GAGVSQSPRYKVAKRGQDVALRCDPISGHVSLFWYQQALGQGPEFLTYFQNEAQLDKSGLPSDRFFAERPEGSVSTLKIQRTQQEDSAVYLCASSYGSLHGYTFGSGTRLTVV.

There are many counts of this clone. Written as DNA, the CDR3 is TGTGCCAGCAGTTTAAGGACGGGGGGGGCGCCTATTCAGCCCCAGCATTTT. Translating gives CASSLRTGGAPIQPQHF. V usage is TRBV28 and J usage is TRBJ1-5; the D gene is possibly TRBD1 (6 bases). The CDR3 length is 17 residues. Trimming removed 2 bases from V and 6 bases from J, with 20 bases in between. The germline V gene has CDR1 MDHEN and CDR2 SYDVKM.

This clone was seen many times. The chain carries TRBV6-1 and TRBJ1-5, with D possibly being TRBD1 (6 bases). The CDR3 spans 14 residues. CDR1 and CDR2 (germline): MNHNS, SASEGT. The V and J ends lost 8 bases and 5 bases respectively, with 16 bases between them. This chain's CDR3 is CASQSGAKYQPQHF. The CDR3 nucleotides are TGTGCCAGCCAGTCAGGGGCCAAGTATCAGCCCCAGCATTTT.

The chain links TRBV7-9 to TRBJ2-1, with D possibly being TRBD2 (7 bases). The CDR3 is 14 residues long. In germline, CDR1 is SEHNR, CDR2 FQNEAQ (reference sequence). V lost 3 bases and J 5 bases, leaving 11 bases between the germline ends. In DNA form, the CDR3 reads TGTGCCAGCAGCTTTTGGGAGGGGGACAATGAGCAGTTCTTC. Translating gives CASSFWEGDNEQFF.

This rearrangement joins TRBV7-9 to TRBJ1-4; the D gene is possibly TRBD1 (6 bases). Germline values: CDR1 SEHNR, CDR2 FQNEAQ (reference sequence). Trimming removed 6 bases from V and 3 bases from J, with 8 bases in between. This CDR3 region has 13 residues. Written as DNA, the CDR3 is TGTGCCAGCAGTGGGACACCTAATGAAAAACTGTTTTTT. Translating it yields CASSGTPNEKLFF.

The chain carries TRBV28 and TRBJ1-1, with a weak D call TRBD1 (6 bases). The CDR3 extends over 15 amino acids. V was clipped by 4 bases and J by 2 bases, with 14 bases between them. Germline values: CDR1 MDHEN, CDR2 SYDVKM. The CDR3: CASSSPTGYNTEAFF. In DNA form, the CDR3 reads TGTGCCAGCAGTTCCCCGACAGGTTACAACACTGAAGCTTTCTTT.

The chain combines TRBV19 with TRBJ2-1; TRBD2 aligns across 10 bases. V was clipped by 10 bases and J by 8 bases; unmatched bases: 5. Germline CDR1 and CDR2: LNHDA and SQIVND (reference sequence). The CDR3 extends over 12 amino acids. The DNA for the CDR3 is TGTGCCACTCAGCGGGGGGGCTATGAGCAGTTCTTC. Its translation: CATQRGGYEQFF. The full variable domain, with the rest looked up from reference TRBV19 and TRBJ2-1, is DGGITQSPKYLFRKEGQNVTLSCEQNLNHDAMYWYRQDPGQGLRLIYYSQIVNDFQKGDIAEGYSVSREKKESFPLTVTSAQKNPTAFYLCATQRGGYEQFFGPGTRLTVL.

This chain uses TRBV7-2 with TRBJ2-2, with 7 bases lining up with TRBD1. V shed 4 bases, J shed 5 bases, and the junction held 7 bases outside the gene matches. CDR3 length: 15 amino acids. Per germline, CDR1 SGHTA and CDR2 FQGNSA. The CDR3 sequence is CASSYRQGGTGELFF. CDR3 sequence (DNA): TGTGCCAGCAGCTACCGACAGGGCGGGACCGGGGAGCTGTTTTTT.

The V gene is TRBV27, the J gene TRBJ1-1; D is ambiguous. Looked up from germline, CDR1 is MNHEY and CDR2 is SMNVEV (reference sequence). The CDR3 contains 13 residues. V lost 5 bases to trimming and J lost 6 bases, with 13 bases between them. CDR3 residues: CASSQGVRSEAFF. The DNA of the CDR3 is TGTGCCAGCAGTCAAGGCGTCCGTTCTGAAGCTTTCTTT.

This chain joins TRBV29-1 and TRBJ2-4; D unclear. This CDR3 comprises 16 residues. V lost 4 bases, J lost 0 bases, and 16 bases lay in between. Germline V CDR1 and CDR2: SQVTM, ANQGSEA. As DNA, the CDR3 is TGCAGCGTTGGAATCGGCGTTGATCTAGCCAAAAACATTCAGTACTTC. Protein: CSVGIGVDLAKNIQYF.

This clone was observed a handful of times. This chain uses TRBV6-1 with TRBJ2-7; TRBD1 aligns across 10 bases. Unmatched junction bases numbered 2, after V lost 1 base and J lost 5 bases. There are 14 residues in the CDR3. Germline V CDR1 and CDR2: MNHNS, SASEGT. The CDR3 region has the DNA TGTGCCAGCAGTGAAGGGACAGGGGGGAACGAGCAGTACGTC. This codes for CASSEGTGGNEQYV.

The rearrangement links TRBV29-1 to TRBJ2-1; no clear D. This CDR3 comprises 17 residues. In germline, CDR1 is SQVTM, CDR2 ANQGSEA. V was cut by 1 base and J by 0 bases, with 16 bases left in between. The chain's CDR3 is CSVEGSFPLSSYNEQFF. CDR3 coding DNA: TGCAGCGTTGAAGGGTCATTCCCTCTTAGCTCCTACAATGAGCAGTTCTTC.